This T cell receptor beta chain emerged from a study of control samples from healthy donors and cancer patients. Produced via immunoSEQ multiplex PCR; TCRdb's table is partial and in-frame only. The data contain 40,000 or so clones, around 83% of them singletons. CDR1 is SEHNR, CDR2 FQNEAQ, per germline (reference sequence). V dropped 1 base and J dropped 10 bases, with 19 bases sitting between them. The CDR3 has 15 residues. This sequence joins TRBV7-9 and TRBJ1-2; D is unresolved. This receptor was obtained from an older woman with lung cancer. Sequenced material: PBMCs. The CDR3 DNA reads TGTGCCAGCAGCTTAGAGGGAGCGAGACACTATTACTACACCTTC. The encoded protein is CASSLEGARHYYYTF. The entire variable domain, with the rest obtained from reference TRBV7-9 and TRBJ1-2, is as follows: DTGVSQNPRHKITKRGQNVTFRCDPISEHNRLYWYRQTLGQGPEFLTYFQNEAQLEKSRLLSDRFSAERPKGSFSTLEIQRTEQGDSAMYLCASSLEGARHYYYTFGSGTRLTVV.